This T cell receptor (beta chain) was retrieved from a study of cytomegalovirus exposure and HLA in healthy donors. About this clone itself: As yet, its antigen is unknown.

CDR3 length: 18 residues. Germline trimming cut 5 bases from V and 8 bases from J; bases unmatched to any gene: 21. CDR1 and CDR2 (germline): PRHDT, FYEKMQ (reference sequence). General observations from the study: CMV serostatus was the sole immune exposure information available. Accounts indicate the classifier identified cytomegalovirus status with strong specificity and sensitivity.

Amplification used 60 Vbeta primers and 13 Jbeta primers. Method: immunoSEQ multiplex PCR; TCRdb's copy keeps in-frame clones and lacks some. The sample has 50,000 to 70,000 clones, and its top ten clones hold 3.6%. Each of the donors was a healthy bone marrow donor. This TCR was recovered from a young woman in good health and CMV-seronegative. The rearrangement links TRBV13 to TRBJ1-2; 9 bases line up with TRBD1. What was sequenced was PBMCs. CDR3 sequence (DNA): TGTGCCAGCAGCACAAGAGGGGGGACAGACAGGGGGAGAGGCGGCTACACCTTC. It encodes CASSTRGGTDRGRGGYTF.